This TCR beta chain appears in the sequencing data of a study of radiotherapy plus CTLA-4 blockade in lung cancer. The study's findings and limits: Early clone dynamics of blood T cells, plus interferon-beta, reportedly predicted response best. Expansion in blood of tumor-derived TCR clones was seen after radiotherapy plus ipilimumab.

Germline V gene lookup returns CDR1 KGHSH and CDR2 LQKENI. The V segment lost 5 bases and the J segment 4 bases; nucleotides outside the gene matches: 2. The CDR3 is 13 amino acids. Sequenced by immunoSEQ multiplex PCR; TCRdb stores in-frame clones only, minus some. In the table there are about 98,000 clones, 75% to 85% of which are singletons. Notes on this clone: Its specificity is unknown.

The source was peripheral blood, collected from a patient treated with radiotherapy plus ipilimumab. This clonotype was obtained from a human donor with non-small cell lung cancer who had a partial response to radiotherapy plus ipilimumab. J is TRBJ1-5 and V is TRBV18; 7 nucleotides align to TRBD1. The CDR3 sequence is CASSGQANQPQHF. The CDR3 bases are TGTGCCAGCTCAGGACAGGCGAATCAGCCCCAGCATTTT.